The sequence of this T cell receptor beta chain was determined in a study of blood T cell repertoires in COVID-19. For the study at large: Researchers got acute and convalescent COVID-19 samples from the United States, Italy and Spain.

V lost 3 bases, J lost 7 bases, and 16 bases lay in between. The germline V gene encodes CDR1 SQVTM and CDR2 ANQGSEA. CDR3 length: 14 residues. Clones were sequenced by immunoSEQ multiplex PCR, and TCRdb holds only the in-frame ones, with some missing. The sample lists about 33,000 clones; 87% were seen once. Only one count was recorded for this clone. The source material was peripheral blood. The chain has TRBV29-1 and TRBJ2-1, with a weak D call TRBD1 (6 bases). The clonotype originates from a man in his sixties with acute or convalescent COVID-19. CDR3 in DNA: TGCAGCGTTGACGGGACAAGGGGTTGGAATGAGCAGTTCTTC. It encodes CSVDGTRGWNEQFF.